These 10 T cell receptor beta chains share one sample of origin, sequenced in a study of blood T cell repertoires in COVID-19. Clones were sequenced by immunoSEQ multiplex PCR, and TCRdb holds only the in-frame ones, with some missing. Here the sample spans some 220,000 clones, around 84% being singletons. Sequencing was done on a sample of peripheral blood. These receptors came from a woman between 55 and 75 years old who had recovered from COVID-19.

The V call is TRBV7-9, the J call TRBJ2-2; the D gene is possibly TRBD1 (6 bases). Trimming cost V 2 bases and J 5 bases, with 12 bases left between them. Per germline, CDR1 SEHNR and CDR2 FQNEAQ (reference sequence). The CDR3 contains 15 residues. The CDR3 loop reads CASSLRGFETGELFF. The CDR3 DNA reads TGTGCCAGCAGCTTAAGGGGGTTTGAAACCGGGGAGCTGTTTTTT.

The rearrangement joins TRBV5-1 to TRBJ2-5, with 9 bases aligning to TRBD1. This CDR3 is built from 15 residues. V lost 4 bases and J lost 2; bases outside the gene matches: 6. Germline CDR1 reads SGHRS; CDR2 reads YFSETQ. The CDR3 sequence is CASSPGTGNQETQYF. CDR3 in DNA: TGCGCCAGCAGCCCGGGGACAGGGAATCAAGAGACCCAGTACTTC.

This chain uses TRBV9 with TRBJ2-7; unclear D gene. V lost 4 bases and J 2 bases, leaving 13 bases between the germline ends. The CDR3 is 14 residues long. Germline V gene data show CDR1 as SGDLS and CDR2 as YYNGEE. The CDR3 sequence: CASSPSSAAYEQYF. The CDR3 coding sequence is TGTGCCAGCAGCCCAAGTTCGGCGGCCTACGAGCAGTACTTC.

The V call is TRBV9, the J call TRBJ2-7; 7 nucleotides match TRBD1. J was trimmed by 1 base and V by 4 bases; bases with no gene match: 5. The CDR3 covers 14 residues. Germline CDR1 and CDR2: SGDLS and YYNGEE. CDR3 region: CASSSRTGSYEQYF. The CDR3 region has the DNA TGTGCCAGCAGCTCACGGACAGGATCCTACGAGCAGTACTTC.

The CDR3 DNA reads TGTGCCAGCATCGTTAATCTAGCTCATGGGGAGCTGTTTTTT. Its protein product is CASIVNLAHGELFF. The V gene is TRBV11-2, the J gene TRBJ2-2, with D perhaps matching TRBD2 (5 bases). CDR1 and CDR2 from the germline V gene are SGHAT and FQNNGV. CDR3 length: 14 residues. Trimming left V 7 bases short and J 8 bases short, with 17 bases between.

The chain has TRBV19 and TRBJ1-6; D remains ambiguous. The CDR3 loop spans 14 amino acids. The germline gives CDR1 LNHDA, CDR2 SQIVND (reference sequence). Trimming took 7 bases from V and 5 from J, leaving 12 bases between them. CDR3 DNA: TGTGCCAGTACCCCCAGGAGGGATAATTCACCCCTCCACTTT. Its translation: CASTPRRDNSPLHF.

The chain links TRBV2 to TRBJ1-2; D is unclear. CDR1 and CDR2 from the germline V gene are SNHLY and FYNNEI. Trimming left V 5 bases short and J 6 bases short, with 13 bases between. The CDR3 totals 13 residues. CDR3 in DNA: TGTGCCAGCAGTTCATTCAACAAAGATGGCTACACCTTC. It is translated as CASSSFNKDGYTF.

The V and J genes are TRBV19 and TRBJ1-6, with a possible D match to TRBD1 (6 bases). The germline gives CDR1 LNHDA, CDR2 SQIVND (reference sequence). The V end lost 7 bases, the J end lost 7 bases, and 14 bases lay between the germline ends. This CDR3 comprises 14 residues. CDR3: CASIPTGRNSPLHF. DNA for the CDR3: TGTGCCAGTATCCCGACAGGAAGAAATTCACCCCTCCACTTT.

The rearrangement joins TRBV19 to TRBJ1-2, with D perhaps TRBD1 (6 bases). The CDR3 contains 14 residues. Trimming shortened V by 9 bases and J by 3 bases, and 17 bases separated the two germline ends. The V gene's germline CDR1 is LNHDA and CDR2 SQIVND (reference sequence). Here the CDR3 DNA reads TGTGCCAGCCGGTCACAGGGAGTTGACTATGGCTACACCTTC. This gives the protein CASRSQGVDYGYTF.

This sequence joins TRBV5-1 and TRBJ2-7; D gene uncertain. V was pared by 0 bases and J by 7 bases, with 14 bases between. There are 14 residues in the CDR3. Germline-derived CDR1 and CDR2 are SGHRS and YFSETQ. The chain's CDR3 is CASSLDMFSEEQYF. In DNA, the CDR3 is TGCGCCAGCAGCTTGGATATGTTCTCCGAGGAGCAGTACTTC.